This T cell receptor (beta chain) was sequenced for a study of blood T cells in healthy people across ages. The second PCR ran roughly 7 to 11 cycles with a sample-barcoded 5' primer and J-beta primers. TCRdb re-derived calls from the 5' RACE reads in MiXCR, one entry per CDR3 protein. Among about 760,000 distinct CDR3 sequences listed, about 25% were seen once. V was pared by 0 bases and J by 0 bases, with 12 bases between. Germline lookup yields CDR1 LGHNA and CDR2 YSLEER. This CDR3 has 17 residues. Only a few counts were recorded for this clonotype. This sample also belongs to another study, concerning T cells of mothers and their children. In that study: Over 9.5 million TCR beta CDR3 reads were obtained from each mother, and about 3 million from each child. Evidence of persistent microchimeric T cell clones was absent.

The sequence came from a boy younger than 18 in good health. The chain carries TRBV4-3 and TRBJ2-4; perhaps TRBD2 as D (5 bases). Sequencing used blood. The CDR3 loop reads CASSQDLDGVAKNIQYF. The CDR3 nucleotides are TGCGCCAGCAGCCAAGATCTCGACGGGGTAGCCAAAAACATTCAGTACTTC.